The 19 T cell receptor beta chains given below trace back to one sample, sequenced in a study of blood T cell repertoires in COVID-19. Here immunoSEQ multiplex PCR was the method, and the copy in TCRdb shows in-frame clones only, minus some. The sample carries a few hundred thousand clones, about four fifths recorded once. The sample consisted of peripheral blood. The receptors here all came from a human donor with acute or convalescent COVID-19. The donor label of this sample is uncertain.

This chain uses TRBV6-5 with TRBJ1-2; 7 bases are shared with TRBD1. CDR1 is MNHEY and CDR2 is SVGAGI in the germline V gene. Unmatched junction bases numbered 8, after V lost 5 bases and J lost 5 bases. The CDR3 sequence is 14 residues long. The CDR3 sequence: CASSNTGVVYGYTF. DNA of the CDR3: TGTGCCAGCAGTAATACAGGGGTTGTATATGGCTACACCTTC.

In this sample, this clone turned up many times. This chain uses TRBV2 with TRBJ1-6; possible D gene TRBD1, 5 bases. V dropped 9 bases and J dropped 4 bases, with 10 bases sitting between them. This CDR3 has 13 amino acids. Germline CDR1 and CDR2: SNHLY and FYNNEI. The CDR3 bases are TGTGCCAGATCTACAGGTTATAATTCACCCCTCCACTTT. Translated, it gives CARSTGYNSPLHF.

The gene calls are TRBV2 and TRBJ1-5; 9 bases fit TRBD1. V shed 3 bases and J 6 bases; nucleotides not matched to a gene: 6. The CDR3 length is 15 residues. Germline CDR1 reads SNHLY; CDR2 reads FYNNEI. CDR3 bases: TGTGCCAGCAGTGATCGGGGGACAGGGAGTCAGCCCCAGCATTTT. Residues: CASSDRGTGSQPQHF. The variable domain in full, completed from reference TRBV2 and TRBJ1-5, reads EPEVTQTPSHQVTQMGQEVILRCVPISNHLYFYWYRQILGQKVEFLVSFYNNEISEKSEIFDDQFSVERPDGSNFTLKIRSTKLEDSAMYFCASSDRGTGSQPQHFGDGTRLSIL.

This chain links TRBV7-9 with TRBJ2-5; 12 bases agree with TRBD2. Germline-derived CDR1 and CDR2 are SEHNR and FQNEAQ (reference sequence). This CDR3 region has 16 residues. V lost 4 bases and J lost 1; bases outside the gene matches: 4. CDR3: CASSSGLAGPQETQYF. Written as DNA, the CDR3 is TGTGCCAGCAGCTCCGGACTAGCGGGACCCCAAGAGACCCAGTACTTC.

This sequence joins TRBV28 and TRBJ1-1; possibly TRBD1 for D (5 bases). Germline V gene sequence: CDR1 MDHEN, CDR2 SYDVKM. This CDR3 region has 10 residues. The V end lost 9 bases, the J end lost 10 bases, and 12 bases lay between the germline ends. The CDR3 loop is CASGTEGAFF. The CDR3 DNA sequence: TGTGCCAGTGGGACGGAGGGAGCTTTCTTT.

The rearrangement links TRBV30 to TRBJ1-1, with 7 nucleotides matching TRBD1. Germline CDR1 is GTSNPN and CDR2 is SVGIG (reference sequence). The CDR3 consists of 12 residues. V was clipped by 4 bases and J by 10 bases; unmatched bases: 9. In DNA, the CDR3 is TGTGCCTGGACTCCGCAGGGGGTGGCAGCTTTCTTT. This gives the protein CAWTPQGVAAFF.

The rearrangement joins TRBV6-5 to TRBJ1-2, with TRBD1 as a possible D gene (5 bases). V was cut by 5 bases and J by 2 bases, with 9 bases left in between. Germline CDR1 is MNHEY and CDR2 is SVGAGI. The CDR3 totals 13 residues. CDR3: CASSPDSNYGYTF. CDR3 bases: TGTGCCAGCAGTCCCGACAGCAACTATGGCTACACCTTC.

This sequence joins TRBV7-2 and TRBJ2-1, with 9 positions matching TRBD2. The V segment lost 4 bases and the J segment 4 bases; nucleotides outside the gene matches: 8. The CDR3 is made up of 16 amino acids. Germline values: CDR1 SGHTA, CDR2 FQGNSA. Here the CDR3 reads CASSYPRTSEYNEQFF. CDR3 DNA: TGTGCCAGCAGCTACCCACGGACTAGCGAATACAATGAGCAGTTCTTC.

The genes are TRBV12-3 or TRBV12-4 and TRBJ2-1, with 7 bases identical to TRBD1. The CDR3 contains 13 residues. Losses at the gene ends were 5 bases for V and 4 bases for J; bases not matched to a gene: 2. CDR3 bases: TGTGCCAGCAGTAGGGGGCCGTACAATGAGCAGTTCTTC. Its protein product is CASSRGPYNEQFF.

The chain recombines TRBV19 with TRBJ1-5; 9 bases match TRBD1. The germline V gene has CDR1 LNHDA and CDR2 SQIVND (reference sequence). The CDR3 contains 14 residues. Trimming cost V 8 bases and J 4 bases; bases outside gene matches: 6. CDR3 DNA: TGTGCCAGTTCTTACGGACAGGGGAATCAGCCCCAGCATTTT. Translation: CASSYGQGNQPQHF.

The V call is TRBV27, the J call TRBJ2-1; weak D call: TRBD2 (5 bases). Germline values: CDR1 MNHEY, CDR2 SMNVEV (reference sequence). V shed 4 bases and J shed 9 bases, with 16 bases lying between them. This CDR3 region has 14 residues. In DNA, the CDR3 is TGTGCCAGCAGTTCACGAGAGGGCCGGGTTGAGCAGTTCTTC. Protein product: CASSSREGRVEQFF.

The chain has TRBV7-8 and TRBJ2-7, with a possible D match to TRBD1 (5 bases). The CDR3 sequence is 14 residues long. Looked up from germline, CDR1 is SGHVS and CDR2 is FQNEAQ. Deletions cut 1 base from V and 4 bases from J, with 11 bases between. The CDR3 reads CASSLEETDYEQYF. CDR3 coding DNA: TGTGCCAGCAGCTTAGAAGAGACAGATTACGAGCAGTACTTC. Full variable domain (missing parts from reference TRBV7-8 and TRBJ2-7): GAGVSQSPRYKVAKRGQDVALRCDPISGHVSLFWYQQALGQGPEFLTYFQNEAQLDKSGLPSDRFFAERPEGSVSTLKIQRTQQEDSAVYLCASSLEETDYEQYFGPGTRLTVT.

V usage is TRBV10-3 and J usage is TRBJ2-6, with D possibly matching TRBD1 (5 bases). Between the trimmed V and J ends, which lost 6 bases and 0 bases, there was a span of 6 bases. Germline lookup yields CDR1 ENHRY and CDR2 SYGVKD. This CDR3 comprises 14 residues. DNA of the CDR3: TGTGCCATCAGGCAGGGCTCTGGGGCCAACGTCCTGACTTTC. It codes for CAIRQGSGANVLTF.

J is TRBJ2-7 and V is TRBV27; 9 positions agree with TRBD1. The junction had 8 bases not matched to a gene; V was cut back by 5 bases and J by 0 bases. The CDR3 spans 16 residues. CDR1 MNHEY and CDR2 SMNVEV come from the germline V gene (reference sequence). The CDR3 protein is CASSGPGQGSSYEQYF. The CDR3 nucleotides are TGTGCCAGCAGTGGGCCGGGACAGGGATCCTCCTACGAGCAGTACTTC.

J is TRBJ2-6 and V is TRBV10-2; D gene unclear. V was pared by 0 bases and J by 1 base, with 4 bases between. The CDR3 loop spans 15 amino acids. CDR1 and CDR2 (germline): WSHSY, SAAADI. As DNA, the CDR3 is TGCGCCAGCAGTGAGTCCACTTCTGGGGCCAACGTCCTGACTTTC. It encodes CASSESTSGANVLTF.

This clone was observed a handful of times. The chain carries TRBV6-5 and TRBJ2-3, with 7 bases identical to TRBD2. The germline gives CDR1 MNHEY, CDR2 SVGAGI. The J segment lost 1 base and the V segment lost 0 bases, leaving 4 bases of the junction unmatched. The CDR3 is 16 residues long. The CDR3 spells CASSYSMAGGTDTQYF. CDR3 bases: TGTGCCAGCAGTTACTCGATGGCGGGGGGCACAGATACGCAGTATTTT.

The chain is built from TRBV29-1 and TRBJ2-2, with D unclear. Per the germline V gene, CDR1 is SQVTM and CDR2 is ANQGSEA. The CDR3 runs 10 residues. V was cut by 8 bases and J by 4 bases, with 5 bases left in between. DNA for the CDR3: TGCAGCCTATCCACCGGGGAGCTGTTTTTT. Translated, it gives CSLSTGELFF.

In regard to this clone: The same CDR3 is also encoded by other DNA sequences in this sample. This sequence joins TRBV7-9 and TRBJ1-3, with D hard to call. Trimming took 2 bases from V and 1 from J, leaving 6 bases between them. The CDR3 totals 14 residues. CDR1 is SEHNR and CDR2 is FQNEAQ in the germline V gene (reference sequence). CDR3 amino acids: CASSLRGSGNTIYF. CDR3 sequence (DNA): TGTGCCAGCAGCTTAAGAGGTTCTGGAAACACCATATATTTT.

The chain carries TRBV4-1 and TRBJ2-7; 7 nucleotides agree with TRBD1. Losses at the gene ends were 5 bases for V and 12 bases for J; bases not matched to a gene: 13. In germline, CDR1 is MGHRA, CDR2 YSYEKL. The CDR3 has 13 amino acids. CDR3 amino acids: CASSRTDRVEMYF. The CDR3 DNA is TGCGCCAGCAGCAGAACCGACAGGGTAGAAATGTACTTC.